The 29 T cell receptor beta chains presented below share a single source sample, sequenced in a study of blood T cell dynamics during melanoma immunotherapy. Clones were read by immunoSEQ multiplex PCR, and TCRdb kept only the in-frame ones, dropping some. The data show roughly 4,200 clones, with approximately 91% seen just once and around 4% held by the top ten. Described time point: week 3, after first cycle of checkpoint inhibitor. The source was blood, collected from a patient treated with checkpoint blockade. The receptors originated from a human donor with melanoma.

The gene calls are TRBV28 and TRBJ1-5; possibly TRBD1 for D (5 bases). V was pared by 6 bases and J by 5 bases, with 17 bases between. Germline assignment: CDR1 MDHEN and CDR2 SYDVKM. The CDR3 runs to 15 residues. Written as DNA, the CDR3 is TGTGCCAGCAGCTTACCTAGGGGTGTGGATCAGCCCCAGCATTTT. The encoded protein is CASSLPRGVDQPQHF.

The V call is TRBV30, the J call TRBJ2-2, with D maybe TRBD2 (6 bases). The CDR3 is 16 residues long. Germline CDR1 and CDR2: GTSNPN and SVGIG (reference sequence). V was clipped by 0 bases and J by 2 bases, with 13 bases between them. CDR3 bases: TGTGCCTGGAGTGTACTTCGCGGGACCAACACCGGGGAGCTGTTTTTT. As protein: CAWSVLRGTNTGELFF. Full variable domain (remainder filled in from reference TRBV30 and TRBJ2-2): SQTIHQWPATLVQPVGSPLSLECTVEGTSNPNLYWYRQAAGRGLQLLFYSVGIGQISSEVPQNLSASRPQDRQFILSSKKLLLSDSGFYLCAWSVLRGTNTGELFFGEGSRLTVL.

The chain links TRBV7-2 to TRBJ1-2; no clear D gene. The V end lost 1 base, the J end lost 8 bases, and 8 bases lay between the germline ends. This CDR3 is 12 amino acids long. The V gene's germline CDR1 is SGHTA and CDR2 FQGNSA. CDR3 in DNA: TGTGCCAGCAGCTTAGTTGGAGGCGGCTACACCTTC. Translating it yields CASSLVGGGYTF.

This clone was seen just once. This rearrangement joins TRBV10-2 to TRBJ1-6; perhaps TRBD1 as D (5 bases). Germline-derived CDR1 and CDR2 are WSHSY and SAAADI. The V gene lost 7 bases and the J gene lost 9 bases, with 16 bases spanning the gap. CDR3 length: 14 amino acids. CDR3 DNA: TGCGCCAGCAATTCAGGGAGAGGTGCTTCACCCCTCCACTTT. Translating gives CASNSGRGASPLHF.

This chain joins TRBV30 and TRBJ1-2; tentatively, D is TRBD1 (5 bases). Germline loops: CDR1 GTSNPN, CDR2 SVGIG (reference sequence). Trimming removed 4 bases from V and 3 bases from J, with 15 bases in between. This CDR3 comprises 14 residues. CDR3 nucleotide sequence: TGTGCCTGGATCCCACCCGGCAGGGACTATGGCTACACCTTC. This encodes CAWIPPGRDYGYTF.

The V and J genes are TRBV4-1 and TRBJ2-1, with 7 bases lining up with TRBD1. V shed 4 bases and J 9 bases; nucleotides not matched to a gene: 18. CDR3 size: 17 residues. Germline assignment: CDR1 MGHRA and CDR2 YSYEKL. The DNA of the CDR3 is TGCGCCAGCAGCCCGTCTCCGGGACAGATGCTTGGTGGTGAGCAGTTCTTC. It specifies CASSPSPGQMLGGEQFF.

The chain is built from TRBV11-2 and TRBJ2-7; D is ambiguous. Germline-derived CDR1 and CDR2 are SGHAT and FQNNGV. Trimming shortened V by 5 bases and J by 2 bases, and 13 bases separated the two germline ends. The CDR3 runs 14 residues. This CDR3 is CASSPRVGPYEQYF. In nucleotides, the CDR3 is TGTGCCAGCAGCCCCCGCGTCGGCCCCTACGAGCAGTACTTC.

CDR3 DNA: TGTGCCAGCTCACCGGCAGCGCGCGGAGGTGGCAATCAGCCCCAGCATTTT. Translation: CASSPAARGGGNQPQHF. J is TRBJ1-5 and V is TRBV18; D is unclear. The CDR3 consists of 17 residues. CDR1 and CDR2 (germline): KGHSH, LQKENI. V lost 3 bases and J lost 2, with 17 bases in between.

The V call is TRBV2, the J call TRBJ2-7, with D possibly TRBD1 on 6 matching bases. Germline CDR1 is SNHLY and CDR2 is FYNNEI. V was shortened by 2 bases and J by 5 bases, with 10 bases between the two germline ends. The length of the CDR3 is 13 residues. CDR3 amino acids: CASSEQGFNEQYF. The CDR3 region has the DNA TGTGCCAGCAGTGAACAGGGGTTCAACGAGCAGTACTTC.

This clone has a handful of counts. V and J are TRBV6-6 and TRBJ2-6; D not resolved. Germline CDR1 and CDR2: MNHNY and SVGAGI (reference sequence). Trimming took 2 bases from V and 0 from J, leaving 2 bases between them. This CDR3 region has 14 residues. The CDR3 sequence: CASSYDSGANVLTF. The CDR3 nucleotides are TGTGCCAGCAGTTACGACTCTGGGGCCAACGTCCTGACTTTC.

The chain uses TRBV9 and TRBJ2-5; either TRBD1 or TRBD2 may fit D (5 bases each). Per the germline V gene, CDR1 is SGDLS and CDR2 is YYNGEE. The CDR3 has 15 residues. V lost 4 bases and J 2 bases, leaving 15 bases between the germline ends. The CDR3 loop is CASSPRDGSQETQYF. The CDR3 DNA follows: TGTGCCAGCAGCCCCCGGGACGGAAGTCAAGAGACCCAGTACTTC.

The chain is built from TRBV28 and TRBJ2-7; D is unresolved. V lost 11 bases and J lost 2, with 16 bases in between. The CDR3 extends over 13 amino acids. Germline assignment: CDR1 MDHEN and CDR2 SYDVKM. The CDR3 loop is CASAPAVTYEQYF. As DNA, the CDR3 is TGTGCCTCGGCCCCGGCTGTCACCTACGAGCAGTACTTC. Looking up the rest from reference TRBV28 and TRBJ2-7 gives the full variable domain: DVKVTQSSRYLVKRTGEKVFLECVQDMDHENMFWYRQDPGLGLRLIYFSYDVKMKEKGDIPEGYSVSREKKERFSLILESASTNQTSMYLCASAPAVTYEQYFGPGTRLTVT.

In DNA, the CDR3 is TGTGCCAGCAGATTCAGTGGCGTCCCAACCTACGAGCAGTACTTC. As protein: CASRFSGVPTYEQYF. The rearrangement links TRBV7-2 to TRBJ2-7; D is uncertain. V was cut by 6 bases and J by 2 bases, with 17 bases left in between. From germline, CDR1 is SGHTA and CDR2 FQGNSA. The CDR3 is made up of 15 amino acids.

The V gene is TRBV6-1, the J gene TRBJ2-2, with TRBD1 as a possible D gene (6 bases). Per germline, CDR1 MNHNS and CDR2 SASEGT. This CDR3 is built from 18 residues. Between the trimmed V and J ends, which lost 2 bases and 1 base, there was a span of 17 bases. CDR3 sequence reads: CASSEWIGTGQNTGELFF. CDR3 in DNA: TGTGCCAGCAGTGAATGGATCGGAACGGGACAGAACACCGGGGAGCTGTTTTTT.

The rearrangement uses TRBV5-1 and TRBJ2-5, with TRBD2 as a possible D gene (6 bases). The CDR3 spans 17 residues. CDR1 SGHRS and CDR2 YFSETQ come from the germline V gene. V dropped 5 bases and J dropped 5 bases, with 25 bases sitting between them. The CDR3 DNA reads as TGCGCCAGCAGTTCCGCGGGGCGCGGGGCCCGGAGCGAGACCCAGTACTTC. It specifies CASSSAGRGARSETQYF.

The CDR3 loop is CASSPRQGRSYEQYF. In DNA form, the CDR3 reads TGTGCCAGCAGCCCCCGACAGGGCCGCTCCTACGAGCAGTACTTC. The chain combines TRBV11-2 with TRBJ2-7, with TRBD1 matching 7 bases. Per the germline V gene, CDR1 is SGHAT and CDR2 is FQNNGV. Germline trimming cut 5 bases from V and 0 bases from J; bases unmatched to any gene: 7. This CDR3 is built from 15 residues.

The chain links TRBV15 to TRBJ2-2, with D unclear. Trimming pared 1 base from V and 0 bases from J, leaving 12 bases between. Germline loops: CDR1 LNHNV, CDR2 YYDKDF (reference sequence). This CDR3 comprises 17 residues. The CDR3 region has the DNA TGTGCCACCAGCAGAGTTTGGGGTAATACGAACACCGGGGAGCTGTTTTTT. Translated, it gives CATSRVWGNTNTGELFF. Based on the CDR3 plus reference TRBV15 and TRBJ2-2, the full variable domain is DAMVIQNPRYQVTQFGKPVTLSCSQTLNHNVMYWYQQKSSQAPKLLFHYYDKDFNNEADTPDNFQSRRPNTSFCFLDIRSPGLGDTAMYLCATSRVWGNTNTGELFFGEGSRLTVL.

Concerning this clone itself: One junction end does not reproduce the germline sequence, and a read error may be involved. The V and J genes are TRBV7-9 and TRBJ2-7, with 9 bases lining up with TRBD2. The CDR3 totals 14 residues. Germline assignment: CDR1 SEHNR and CDR2 FQNEAQ (reference sequence). CDR3 loop: CASSLAGSSYEQYF. DNA of the CDR3: TGTGCCAGCAGCCTAGCGGGATCCTCCTACGAGCAGTACTTC.

The J gene is TRBJ2-3, the V gene TRBV5-1, with 8 nucleotides matching TRBD1. The V gene end was trimmed by 6 bases and the J gene end by 4 bases; junction bases not matched to a gene: 7. Germline CDR1 is SGHRS and CDR2 is YFSETQ. The CDR3 contains 14 residues. The CDR3 reads CASKGQGASDTQYF. The CDR3 DNA reads TGCGCCAGCAAGGGGCAGGGGGCTTCAGATACGCAGTATTTT.

The J gene is TRBJ2-3, the V gene TRBV5-1; 8 nucleotides align to TRBD2. The CDR3 is 15 amino acids. Germline-derived CDR1 and CDR2 are SGHRS and YFSETQ. The V segment lost 0 bases and the J segment 6 bases; nucleotides outside the gene matches: 6. The CDR3 nucleotides are TGCGCCAGCAGCTTGGGGATAGCGGGACACGATACGCAGTATTTT. This gives the protein CASSLGIAGHDTQYF.

This clone was picked up one time. This rearrangement joins TRBV18 to TRBJ1-2; D is unresolved. This CDR3 region has 14 residues. Germline-derived CDR1 and CDR2 are KGHSH and LQKENI. V was pared by 5 bases and J by 4 bases, with 14 bases between. The CDR3 sequence: CASSGGVFGYGYTF. CDR3 in DNA: TGTGCCAGCTCAGGCGGGGTTTTTGGCTATGGCTACACCTTC.

J is TRBJ2-3 and V is TRBV14; D ambiguous. CDR1 SGHDN and CDR2 FVKESK come from the germline V gene. The length of the CDR3 is 13 residues. V lost 4 bases and J lost 2, with 7 bases in between. The DNA for the CDR3 is TGTGCCAGCAGCCGCTTCGCCACAGATACGCAGTATTTT. This gives the protein CASSRFATDTQYF.

The rearrangement uses TRBV18 and TRBJ2-2; D unclear. The CDR3 has 16 amino acids. Trimming removed 4 bases at V and 4 bases at J, with 16 bases between. CDR1 KGHSH and CDR2 LQKENI come from the germline V gene. The DNA for the CDR3 is TGTGCCAGCTCACGATACATAACTGATTCCACCGGGGAGCTGTTTTTT. Amino acids: CASSRYITDSTGELFF.

The V call is TRBV7-2, the J call TRBJ2-7; D is possibly TRBD2 (6 bases). CDR3 length: 17 amino acids. V was cut by 0 bases and J by 0 bases, with 15 bases left in between. CDR1 and CDR2 from the germline V gene are SGHTA and FQGNSA. In DNA, the CDR3 is TGTGCCAGCAGCTTAGCAGGCCTAGCGCCGCCCTCCTACGAGCAGTACTTC. It specifies CASSLAGLAPPSYEQYF.

V and J are TRBV19 and TRBJ1-2; perhaps TRBD1 as D (6 bases). Germline V lookup: CDR1 LNHDA, CDR2 SQIVND (reference sequence). The ends were cut back, 4 bases at V and 3 bases at J, with 27 bases in the middle. The CDR3 is 19 amino acids. The CDR3 DNA reads TGTGCCAGTAGTAACCGGAGACAGGTCCTTCGGGGGGATTACTATGGCTACACCTTC. It encodes CASSNRRQVLRGDYYGYTF.

This chain joins TRBV28 and TRBJ2-5, with 9 positions matching TRBD2. This CDR3 is 15 amino acids long. Germline V gene lookup returns CDR1 MDHEN and CDR2 SYDVKM. Trimming took 3 bases from V and 5 from J; bases not matched to a gene: 7. DNA for the CDR3: TGTGCCAGCAGTTTGCGGGAGGGCCGGTGGGAGACCCAGTACTTC. Its translation: CASSLREGRWETQYF.

This clone appeared a single time. This chain links TRBV28 with TRBJ2-7; 9 nucleotides agree with TRBD1. The J segment lost 5 bases and the V segment lost 5 bases, leaving 16 bases of the junction unmatched. This CDR3 is 17 amino acids long. Germline assignment: CDR1 MDHEN and CDR2 SYDVKM. The CDR3 DNA sequence: TGTGCCAGCAGTCTCTCTTCTCCGGGACAGGGCAACCACGAGCAGTACTTC. Its translation: CASSLSSPGQGNHEQYF.

This chain joins TRBV6-5 and TRBJ2-7; D gene uncertain. V lost 7 bases, J lost 1 base, and 14 bases lay in between. This CDR3 has 14 residues. The germline gives CDR1 MNHEY, CDR2 SVGAGI. Written as DNA, the CDR3 is TGTGCCAGCACCTTTAAGCCCGAATCCTACGAGCAGTACTTC. This gives the protein CASTFKPESYEQYF.

The rearrangement joins TRBV5-1 to TRBJ2-4; tentative D call: TRBD1 (5 bases). V was pared by 4 bases and J by 3 bases, with 20 bases between. CDR1 SGHRS and CDR2 YFSETQ come from the germline V gene. CDR3 size: 17 residues. Here the CDR3 DNA reads TGCGCCAGCAGCCAAGATAGCCAGGGATCCAGCAAAAACATTCAGTACTTC. It is translated as CASSQDSQGSSKNIQYF.